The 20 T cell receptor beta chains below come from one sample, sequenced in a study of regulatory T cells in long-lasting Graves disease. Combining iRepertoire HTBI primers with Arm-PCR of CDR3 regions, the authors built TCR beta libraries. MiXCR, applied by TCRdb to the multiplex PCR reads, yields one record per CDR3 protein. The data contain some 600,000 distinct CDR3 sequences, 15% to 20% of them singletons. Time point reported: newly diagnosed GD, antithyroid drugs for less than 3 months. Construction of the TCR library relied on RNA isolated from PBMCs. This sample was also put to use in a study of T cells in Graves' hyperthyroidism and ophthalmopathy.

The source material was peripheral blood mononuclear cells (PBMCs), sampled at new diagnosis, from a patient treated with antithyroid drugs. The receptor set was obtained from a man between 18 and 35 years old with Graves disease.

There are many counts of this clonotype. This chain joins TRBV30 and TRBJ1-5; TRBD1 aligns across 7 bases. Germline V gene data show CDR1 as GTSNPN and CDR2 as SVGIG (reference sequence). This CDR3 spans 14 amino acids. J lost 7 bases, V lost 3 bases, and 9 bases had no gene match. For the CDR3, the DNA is TGTGCCTGGAGCGACTCAGACAGGGAACAGCCCCAGCATTTT. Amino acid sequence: CAWSDSDREQPQHF.

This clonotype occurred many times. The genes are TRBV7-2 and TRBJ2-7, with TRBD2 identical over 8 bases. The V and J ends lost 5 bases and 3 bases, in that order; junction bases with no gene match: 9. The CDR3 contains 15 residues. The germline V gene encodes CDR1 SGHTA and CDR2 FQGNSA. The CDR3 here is CASSRATRGGYEQYF. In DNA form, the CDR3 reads TGTGCCAGCAGCCGAGCAACTCGGGGGGGCTACGAGCAGTACTTC.

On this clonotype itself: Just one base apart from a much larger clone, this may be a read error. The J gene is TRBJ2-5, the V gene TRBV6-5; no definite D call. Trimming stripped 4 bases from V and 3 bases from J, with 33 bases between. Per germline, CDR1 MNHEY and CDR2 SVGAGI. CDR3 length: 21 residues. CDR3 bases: TGTGCCAGCAGTTCCCCCCTGGAAGGGAATATTCGGCGAGGCCTGGAAGAGACCCAGTACTTC. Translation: CASSSPLEGNIRRGLEETQYF.

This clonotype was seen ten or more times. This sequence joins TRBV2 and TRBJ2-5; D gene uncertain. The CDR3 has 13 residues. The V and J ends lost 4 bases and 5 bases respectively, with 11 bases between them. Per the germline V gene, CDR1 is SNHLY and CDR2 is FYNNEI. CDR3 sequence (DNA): TGTGCCAGCAGTGTTTGGAGCCGGGAGACCCAGTACTTC. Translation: CASSVWSRETQYF.

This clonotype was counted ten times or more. CDR3 sequence reads: CASSEGGSLYEQYF. CDR3 nucleotides: TGTGCCAGCAGTGAAGGGGGGTCCTTATACGAGCAGTACTTC. V is TRBV6-2 or TRBV6-3 and J is TRBJ2-7; tentatively, D is TRBD1 or TRBD2 (6 bases each). The V and J ends lost 5 bases and 4 bases respectively, with 15 bases between them. The CDR3 totals 14 residues. Germline V gene data show CDR1 as MNHEY and CDR2 as SVGEGT.

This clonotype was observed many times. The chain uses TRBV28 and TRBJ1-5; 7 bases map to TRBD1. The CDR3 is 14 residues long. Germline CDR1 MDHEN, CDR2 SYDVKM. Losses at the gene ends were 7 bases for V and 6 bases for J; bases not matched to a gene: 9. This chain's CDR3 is CASIFRGGGQPQHF. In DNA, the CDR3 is TGTGCCAGCATCTTCAGGGGGGGTGGTCAGCCCCAGCATTTT.

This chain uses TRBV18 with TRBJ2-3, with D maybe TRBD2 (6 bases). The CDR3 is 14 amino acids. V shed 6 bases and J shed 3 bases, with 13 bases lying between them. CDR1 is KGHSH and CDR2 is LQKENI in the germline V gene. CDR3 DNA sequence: TGTGCCAGCTCGCCCCAGCGGGCGACAGATACGCAGTATTTT. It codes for CASSPQRATDTQYF.

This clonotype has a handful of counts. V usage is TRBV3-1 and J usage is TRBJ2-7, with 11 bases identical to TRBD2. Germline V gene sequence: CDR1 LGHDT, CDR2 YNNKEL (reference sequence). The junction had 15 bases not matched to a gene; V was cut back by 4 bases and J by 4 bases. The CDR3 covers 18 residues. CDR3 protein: CASSPDRLSLAGVYEQYF. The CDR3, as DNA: TGTGCCAGCAGCCCGGACAGGTTGTCACTAGCGGGAGTTTACGAGCAGTACTTC.

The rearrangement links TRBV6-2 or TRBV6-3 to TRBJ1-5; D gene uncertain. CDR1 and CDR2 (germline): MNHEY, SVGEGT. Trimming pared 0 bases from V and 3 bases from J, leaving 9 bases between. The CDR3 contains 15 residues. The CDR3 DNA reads TGTGCCAGCAGTTACTCTGAACAAGTCAATCAGCCCCAGCATTTT. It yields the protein CASSYSEQVNQPQHF.

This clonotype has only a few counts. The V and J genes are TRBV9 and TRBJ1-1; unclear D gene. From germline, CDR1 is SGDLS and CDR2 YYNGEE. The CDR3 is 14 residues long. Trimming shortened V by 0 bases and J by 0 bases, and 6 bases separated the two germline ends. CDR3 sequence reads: CASSVDSVNTEAFF. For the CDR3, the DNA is TGTGCCAGCAGCGTAGATTCAGTGAACACTGAAGCTTTCTTT.

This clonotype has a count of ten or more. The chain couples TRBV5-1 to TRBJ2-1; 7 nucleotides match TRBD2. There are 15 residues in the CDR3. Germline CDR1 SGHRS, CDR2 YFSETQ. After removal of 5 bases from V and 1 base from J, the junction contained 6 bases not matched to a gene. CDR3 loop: CASSFLAESYNEQFF. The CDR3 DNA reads TGCGCCAGCAGTTTTCTAGCGGAGTCCTACAATGAGCAGTTCTTC.

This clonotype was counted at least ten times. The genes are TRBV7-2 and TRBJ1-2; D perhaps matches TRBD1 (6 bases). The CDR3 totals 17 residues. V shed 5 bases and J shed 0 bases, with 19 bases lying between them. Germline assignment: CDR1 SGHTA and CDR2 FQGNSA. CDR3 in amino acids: CASSPLIRQVTNYGYTF. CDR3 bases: TGTGCCAGCAGCCCACTGATTCGACAGGTTACTAACTATGGCTACACCTTC.

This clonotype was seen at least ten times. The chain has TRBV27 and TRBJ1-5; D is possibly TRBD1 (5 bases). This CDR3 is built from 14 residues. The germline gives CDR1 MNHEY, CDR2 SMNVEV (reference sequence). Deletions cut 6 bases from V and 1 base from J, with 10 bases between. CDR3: CASSRRQSNQPQHF. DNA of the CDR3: TGTGCCAGCAGCCGCCGACAGAGCAATCAGCCCCAGCATTTT.

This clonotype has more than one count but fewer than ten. The CDR3: CASSSRQGAPGNTIYF. The CDR3 nucleotides read TGTGCCAGCAGCTCGAGACAGGGGGCGCCAGGAAACACCATATATTTT. The V gene is TRBV7-9, the J gene TRBJ1-3; 10 positions agree with TRBD1. The ends lost 4 bases at V and 4 bases at J; junction bases unmatched: 7. CDR3 length: 16 amino acids. The germline V gene has CDR1 SEHNR and CDR2 FQNEAQ (reference sequence).

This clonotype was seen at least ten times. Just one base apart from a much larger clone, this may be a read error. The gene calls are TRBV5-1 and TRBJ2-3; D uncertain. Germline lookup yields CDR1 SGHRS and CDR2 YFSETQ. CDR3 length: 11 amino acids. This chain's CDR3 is CASSITDTQYF. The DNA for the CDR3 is TGTGCCAGCAGCATCACAGATACGCAGTATTTT.

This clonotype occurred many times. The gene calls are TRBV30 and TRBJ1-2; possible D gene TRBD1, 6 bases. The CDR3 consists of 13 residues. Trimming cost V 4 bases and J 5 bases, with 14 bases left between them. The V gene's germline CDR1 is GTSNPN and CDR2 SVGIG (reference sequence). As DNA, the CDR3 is TGTGCCTGGATCAGGGGTCAGGGATATGGCTACACCTTC. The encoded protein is CAWIRGQGYGYTF.

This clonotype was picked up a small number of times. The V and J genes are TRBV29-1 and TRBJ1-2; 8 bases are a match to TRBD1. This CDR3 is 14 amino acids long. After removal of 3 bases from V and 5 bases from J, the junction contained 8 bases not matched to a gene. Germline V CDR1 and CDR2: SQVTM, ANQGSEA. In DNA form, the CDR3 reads TGCAGCGTTGAGGACAGGGTGAGAGATTATGGCTACACCTTC. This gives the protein CSVEDRVRDYGYTF.

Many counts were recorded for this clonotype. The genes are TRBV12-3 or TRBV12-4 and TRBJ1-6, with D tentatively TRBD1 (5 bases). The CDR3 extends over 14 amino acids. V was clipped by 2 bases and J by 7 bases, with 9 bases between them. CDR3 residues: CASSLSWGNSPLHF. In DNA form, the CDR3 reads TGTGCCAGCAGTTTAAGCTGGGGGAATTCACCCCTCCACTTT.

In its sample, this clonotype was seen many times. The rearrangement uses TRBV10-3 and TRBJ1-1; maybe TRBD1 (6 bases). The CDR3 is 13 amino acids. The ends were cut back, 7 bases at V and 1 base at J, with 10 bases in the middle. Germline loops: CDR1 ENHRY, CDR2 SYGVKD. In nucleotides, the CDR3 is TGTGCCATCAACCCGGGGGCGAACACTGAAGCTTTCTTT. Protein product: CAINPGANTEAFF.

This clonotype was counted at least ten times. The CDR3 DNA follows: TGCAGTGCTAGAGATGGCCAGGGGGCGAGAGCTTTCTTT. Its protein product is CSARDGQGARAFF. V is TRBV20-1 and J is TRBJ1-1; 8 positions agree with TRBD1. This CDR3 is built from 13 residues. V shed 0 bases, J shed 10 bases, and the junction held 7 bases outside the gene matches. CDR1 is DFQATT, CDR2 SNEGSKA, per germline (reference sequence).